The present TCR beta chain was sequenced within a study of response to subunit inactivated influenza vaccine. Whole-study findings and limits: Authors suggested few new T cells are recruited by each seasonal influenza vaccination.

V was trimmed by 4 bases and J by 3 bases, leaving 4 bases between them. CDR3 size: 11 residues. Germline V lookup: CDR1 SGHDT, CDR2 YYEEEE. This clonotype was seen at least ten times. The antigen is undetermined. A much larger clonotype is one base distant, so this may be a read error. From the RT-PCR reads, TCRdb called clonotypes with MiXCR, one entry per CDR3 protein. The sample includes roughly 520,000 distinct CDR3 sequences, roughly 23% of them seen just once. The specimen comprised CD4+ T cells sorted from PBMCs, sampled about 5 days after vaccination. The chain couples TRBV5-6 to TRBJ2-5; D is unclear. The origin of this receptor is a man in his forties or fifties who received an inactivated influenza vaccine. CDR3 protein: CASSVEETQYF. In DNA form, the CDR3 reads TGTGCCAGCAGCGTAGAAGAGACCCAGTACTTC.